The 28 T cell receptor beta chains listed next were all sequenced from one sample in a study of blood T cell repertoires in COVID-19. Method: immunoSEQ multiplex PCR; TCRdb's copy keeps in-frame clones and lacks some. The repertoire holds approximately 360,000 clones, with approximately 87% as singletons. The sample taken for sequencing was PBMCs or T cells enriched from blood (not recorded which). The receptors shown here come from a man in his forties in a cohort exposed to, infected with or recovered from COVID-19 (not recorded which).

This clone was picked up a small number of times. The CDR3 sequence: CASSLAQVGEQYF. CDR3 coding DNA: TGCGCCAGCAGCTTGGCTCAGGTTGGCGAGCAGTACTTC. The chain couples TRBV5-1 to TRBJ2-7; D gene unclear. This CDR3 comprises 13 residues. Trimming took 0 bases from V and 6 from J, leaving 10 bases between them. The germline V gene encodes CDR1 SGHRS and CDR2 YFSETQ.

The chain combines TRBV18 with TRBJ2-3; TRBD2 might be the D (5 bases). Germline V gene lookup returns CDR1 KGHSH and CDR2 LQKENI. The V gene lost 3 bases and the J gene lost 5 bases, with 9 bases spanning the gap. The CDR3 is 13 amino acids. For the CDR3, the DNA is TGTGCCAGCTCACCTGACGGGGAAGATACGCAGTATTTT. It encodes CASSPDGEDTQYF.

This clone was detected a few times. The chain joins TRBV24-1 to TRBJ1-5; 10 nucleotides align to TRBD1. The germline V gene encodes CDR1 KGHDR and CDR2 SFDVKD. V lost 2 bases to trimming and J lost 7 bases; unmatched junction nucleotides: 7. The CDR3 loop spans 16 amino acids. The CDR3 reads CATSDSGTGDRQPQHF. CDR3 nucleotide sequence: TGTGCCACCAGTGATTCCGGGACAGGGGACCGACAGCCCCAGCATTTT.

This chain links TRBV6-5 with TRBJ2-2; 7 bases align to TRBD1. This CDR3 contains 15 residues. From germline, CDR1 is MNHEY and CDR2 SVGAGI. The ends lost 2 bases at V and 4 bases at J; junction bases unmatched: 4. The CDR3 sequence is CASSYRQGGTGELFF. The CDR3 nucleotides read TGTGCCAGCAGTTACCGACAGGGTGGCACCGGGGAGCTGTTTTTT.

The chain uses TRBV5-1 and TRBJ1-1; D is possibly TRBD1 (6 bases). Looked up from germline, CDR1 is SGHRS and CDR2 is YFSETQ. This CDR3 contains 16 residues. V was cut by 4 bases and J by 0 bases, with 16 bases left in between. The CDR3 coding sequence is TGCGCCAGCAGCCCGGACGCAGGGGCGATGAACACTGAAGCTTTCTTT. It encodes CASSPDAGAMNTEAFF.

V is TRBV5-1 and J is TRBJ2-7, with 9 bases identical to TRBD1. Trimming took 4 bases from V and 5 from J; bases not matched to a gene: 10. Germline CDR1 reads SGHRS; CDR2 reads YFSETQ. The CDR3 extends over 15 amino acids. The CDR3 loop reads CASSPKQGAQHEQYF. In nucleotides, the CDR3 is TGCGCCAGCAGCCCGAAACAGGGGGCGCAACACGAGCAGTACTTC.

This chain links TRBV10-3 with TRBJ2-4; 11 bases agree with TRBD2. The CDR3 contains 14 residues. CDR1 and CDR2 (germline): ENHRY, SYGVKD. J gave up 3 bases and V 10 bases, and 5 bases lay outside the gene matches. CDR3 sequence: CATRGTSGKNIQYF. The CDR3 nucleotides are TGTGCCACCAGGGGGACTAGCGGCAAAAACATTCAGTACTTC.

The chain joins TRBV7-6 to TRBJ2-1; TRBD2 agrees at 8 bases. The CDR3 length is 16 residues. Per germline, CDR1 SGHVS and CDR2 FNYEAQ. The ends lost 5 bases at V and 8 bases at J; junction bases unmatched: 14. The CDR3 sequence is CASSLSTERERYEQFF. The DNA for the CDR3 is TGTGCCAGCAGCCTCTCCACTGAGCGGGAGAGGTATGAGCAGTTCTTC.

The chain has TRBV2 and TRBJ2-3; 7 nucleotides match TRBD2. CDR1 and CDR2 from the germline V gene are SNHLY and FYNNEI. The CDR3 contains 13 residues. The CDR3 sequence: CAMAGERTDTQYF. The CDR3 DNA reads TGTGCTATGGCGGGAGAGCGCACAGATACGCAGTATTTT.

The chain is built from TRBV19 and TRBJ2-5, with a weak D call TRBD2 (5 bases). V was cut by 4 bases and J by 2 bases, with 8 bases left in between. Germline V lookup: CDR1 LNHDA, CDR2 SQIVND (reference sequence). The CDR3 is 13 residues long. CDR3 loop: CASSTSTQETQYF. In nucleotides, the CDR3 is TGTGCCAGTAGTACTAGCACACAAGAGACCCAGTACTTC. Using reference TRBV19 and TRBJ2-5 for the parts outside the CDR3, the full variable domain is DGGITQSPKYLFRKEGQNVTLSCEQNLNHDAMYWYRQDPGQGLRLIYYSQIVNDFQKGDIAEGYSVSREKKESFPLTVTSAQKNPTAFYLCASSTSTQETQYFGPGTRLLVL.

This clone occurred once. The rearrangement joins TRBV3-1 (or the pseudogene TRBV3-2) to TRBJ1-2; 8 bases map to TRBD1. The CDR3 consists of 16 residues. Germline trimming cut 0 bases from V and 2 bases from J; bases unmatched to any gene: 5. CDR1 is LGHDT and CDR2 is YNNKEL in the germline V gene (reference sequence). The CDR3 loop reads CASSQDWRTGNYGYTF. In nucleotides, the CDR3 is TGTGCCAGCAGCCAAGATTGGAGGACAGGGAACTATGGCTACACCTTC.

This clone was seen just once. The chain has TRBV27 and TRBJ2-1, with 15 bases that match TRBD2. Unmatched junction bases numbered 5, after V lost 6 bases and J lost 5 bases. From germline, CDR1 is MNHEY and CDR2 SMNVEV (reference sequence). The CDR3 runs 16 residues. The DNA for the CDR3 is TGTGCCAGCAGCCAGCGGACTAGCGGGAGGGACAATGAGCAGTTCTTC. Translated, it gives CASSQRTSGRDNEQFF.

This clone has only a few counts. This chain uses TRBV3-1 (or the pseudogene TRBV3-2) with TRBJ1-6; D gene uncertain. There are 14 residues in the CDR3. Trimming took off 4 bases at V and 6 bases at J, with 10 bases between the two ends. Germline V lookup: CDR1 LGHDT, CDR2 YNNKEL (reference sequence). The CDR3 DNA reads TGTGCCAGCAGCCTAATCAGCGGTAATTCACCCCTCCACTTT. Translated, it gives CASSLISGNSPLHF.

This clone was counted a few times. For the CDR3, the DNA is TGTGCCAGCCGGACTGCGGCAGATACGCAGTATTTT. Translation: CASRTAADTQYF. The chain combines TRBV6-5 with TRBJ2-3; D may be TRBD2 (5 bases). CDR3 size: 12 residues. The V gene's germline CDR1 is MNHEY and CDR2 SVGAGI. The V gene lost 8 bases and the J gene lost 4 bases, with 10 bases spanning the gap.

This chain links TRBV6-6 with TRBJ2-7, with 12 bases fitting TRBD2. V gave up 4 bases and J gave up 9 bases; unmatched junction bases: 4. The CDR3 runs 13 residues. Per the germline V gene, CDR1 is MNHNY and CDR2 is SVGAGI (reference sequence). The CDR3 region is CASSSGLAGRQYF. CDR3 bases: TGTGCCAGCAGTTCAGGACTAGCGGGAAGGCAGTACTTC.

V and J are TRBV10-3 and TRBJ2-1; 13 nucleotides agree with TRBD2. Looked up from germline, CDR1 is ENHRY and CDR2 is SYGVKD. The J segment lost 5 bases and the V segment lost 6 bases, leaving 1 base of the junction unmatched. The CDR3 spans 14 residues. This chain's CDR3 is CAIRGTSGNNEQFF. The DNA for the CDR3 is TGTGCCATCAGAGGGACTAGCGGGAACAATGAGCAGTTCTTC.

The CDR3: CASTRDTGSGNTIYF. The CDR3 bases are TGTGCCAGCACCCGGGACACCGGATCTGGAAACACCATATATTTT. The chain recombines TRBV6-5 with TRBJ1-3; the D gene is possibly TRBD1 (6 bases). This CDR3 is built from 15 residues. Trimming pared 7 bases from V and 1 base from J, leaving 14 bases between. The germline CDR1 and CDR2 sequences are MNHEY and SVGAGI.

The V and J genes are TRBV30 and TRBJ2-3; 7 nucleotides agree with TRBD2. This CDR3 comprises 16 residues. J was trimmed by 1 base and V by 0 bases; bases with no gene match: 7. CDR1 and CDR2 from the germline V gene are GTSNPN and SVGIG (reference sequence). The CDR3 DNA reads as TGTGCCTGGAGTGTAGCGGGGTCGGGGCGCACAGATACGCAGTATTTT. This codes for CAWSVAGSGRTDTQYF.

In the case of this clone: A read error may produce the germline difference seen at one junction end. The chain carries TRBV30 and TRBJ2-7, with 9 nucleotides matching TRBD2. The CDR3 loop spans 12 amino acids. The germline CDR1 and CDR2 sequences are GTSNPN and SVGIG (reference sequence). The chain's CDR3 is CAWTVAFASGDF. The CDR3 nucleotides are TGTGCCTGGACCGTGGCTTTCGCTAGCGGGGACTTC.

This chain connects TRBV7-8 to TRBJ1-6, with D hard to call. Trimming left V 0 bases short and J 2 bases short, with 14 bases between. The CDR3 has 18 amino acids. Germline assignment: CDR1 SGHVS and CDR2 FQNEAQ. The CDR3 nucleotides read TGTGCCAGCAGCTTAGCGAGGAGTTCGGGGACCTATAATTCACCCCTCCACTTT. It yields the protein CASSLARSSGTYNSPLHF.

This clone was recorded once. This rearrangement joins TRBV6-5 to TRBJ2-7; 7 bases agree with TRBD1. Germline V CDR1 and CDR2: MNHEY, SVGAGI. Germline trimming cut 0 bases from V and 3 bases from J; bases unmatched to any gene: 5. The CDR3 sequence is 15 residues long. CDR3 nucleotide sequence: TGTGCCAGCAGTTACTCGATGGGACAGAACTACGAGCAGTACTTC. It translates to CASSYSMGQNYEQYF.

This clone was seen once. The genes are TRBV5-5 and TRBJ1-3; D not certain. Trimming cost V 2 bases and J 0 bases, with 24 bases left between them. Germline lookup yields CDR1 SGHKS and CDR2 YYEKEE (reference sequence). This CDR3 comprises 20 residues. CDR3 sequence (DNA): TGTGCCAGCAGCTTTCGGTCTCTAGGCGAGAGGTCCGGCTCTGGAAACACCATATATTTT. This codes for CASSFRSLGERSGSGNTIYF.

The chain combines TRBV25-1 with TRBJ2-2; possible D gene TRBD2, 5 bases. The V end lost 3 bases, the J end lost 9 bases, and 20 bases lay between the germline ends. The CDR3 extends over 16 amino acids. Looked up from germline, CDR1 is MGHDK and CDR2 is SYGVNS. The CDR3 spells CASSDSPGSGTRELFF. The CDR3 DNA reads TGTGCCAGCAGTGACTCACCGGGAAGCGGCACGAGGGAGCTGTTTTTT.

V gene TRBV5-1 combines with J gene TRBJ2-2, with 8 bases matching TRBD1. With 4 bases clipped from V and 5 bases from J, the junction kept 1 base outside the gene matches. CDR1 is SGHRS, CDR2 YFSETQ, per germline. The CDR3 has 13 amino acids. The CDR3 DNA sequence: TGCGCCAGCAGCCGGACAGGGACCGGGGAGCTGTTTTTT. Translated: CASSRTGTGELFF. Looking up the rest from reference TRBV5-1 and TRBJ2-2 gives the full variable domain: KAGVTQTPRYLIKTRGQQVTLSCSPISGHRSVSWYQQTPGQGLQFLFEYFSETQRNKGNFPGRFSGRQFSNSRSEMNVSTLELGDSALYLCASSRTGTGELFFGEGSRLTVL.

J is TRBJ1-5 and V is TRBV6-5, with 8 positions matching TRBD1. The CDR3 consists of 13 residues. From germline, CDR1 is MNHEY and CDR2 SVGAGI. The J segment lost 6 bases and the V segment lost 5 bases, leaving 3 bases of the junction unmatched. The DNA of the CDR3 is TGTGCCAGCAGTAGGACAGGGAGTCAGCCCCAGCATTTT. It codes for CASSRTGSQPQHF.

The chain has TRBV11-2 and TRBJ2-7; TRBD2 matches 9 bases. Losses at the gene ends were 0 bases for V and 2 bases for J; bases not matched to a gene: 5. Germline V gene sequence: CDR1 SGHAT, CDR2 FQNNGV. CDR3 size: 16 residues. CDR3 coding DNA: TGTGCCAGCAGCTTAGATCCGACTAGCGGTACCTACGAGCAGTACTTC. Protein sequence: CASSLDPTSGTYEQYF.

The rearrangement uses TRBV28 and TRBJ2-5; D is unresolved. Trimming cost V 7 bases and J 5 bases, with 14 bases left between them. Looked up from germline, CDR1 is MDHEN and CDR2 is SYDVKM. The CDR3 is made up of 13 amino acids. The CDR3 loop reads CASKAGYGETQYF. The DNA for the CDR3 is TGTGCCAGCAAGGCAGGTTATGGGGAGACCCAGTACTTC. The full variable domain, its missing parts supplied by reference TRBV28 and TRBJ2-5, is DVKVTQSSRYLVKRTGEKVFLECVQDMDHENMFWYRQDPGLGLRLIYFSYDVKMKEKGDIPEGYSVSREKKERFSLILESASTNQTSMYLCASKAGYGETQYFGPGTRLLVL.

The chain uses TRBV19 and TRBJ2-7; TRBD2 matches 7 bases. The CDR3 is 14 residues long. V was pared by 4 bases and J by 3 bases, with 6 bases of the junction left unmatched. CDR1 LNHDA and CDR2 SQIVND come from the germline V gene (reference sequence). In nucleotides, the CDR3 is TGTGCCAGTAGTAGAGACCGGGACTACTACGAGCAGTACTTC. Amino acid sequence: CASSRDRDYYEQYF.